This TCR beta chain derives from a study of OX40 agonist ivuxolimab in advanced cancers. Study context: Patients got intravenous ivuxolimab at 0.01 to 10 mg/kg every 2 weeks. Study-level results: At doses 0.1 to 3.0 mg/kg, CD4+ and CD8+ clones expanded.

As regards this clone: Its antigen is currently unknown.

TCRdb's copy holds only in-frame clones and misses some; the assay was immunoSEQ multiplex PCR. This table holds 65,000 to 95,000 clones, about 90% found once. The sequencing here drew on CD4+ or CD8+ T cells sorted from blood, taken in a trial of the OX40 agonist ivuxolimab. This sequence was found in an adult with an advanced solid tumor such as melanoma, head and neck, liver or kidney cancer.

The CDR3 reads CASSLGDRPFF. The CDR3 DNA follows: TGTGCCAGCAGCTTAGGGGACAGGCCGTTCTTC. This chain connects TRBV11-2 to TRBJ2-1; 8 bases match TRBD1. Germline V CDR1 and CDR2: SGHAT, FQNNGV. The CDR3 runs 11 residues. Trimming took 1 base from V and 15 from J; bases not matched to a gene: 2.